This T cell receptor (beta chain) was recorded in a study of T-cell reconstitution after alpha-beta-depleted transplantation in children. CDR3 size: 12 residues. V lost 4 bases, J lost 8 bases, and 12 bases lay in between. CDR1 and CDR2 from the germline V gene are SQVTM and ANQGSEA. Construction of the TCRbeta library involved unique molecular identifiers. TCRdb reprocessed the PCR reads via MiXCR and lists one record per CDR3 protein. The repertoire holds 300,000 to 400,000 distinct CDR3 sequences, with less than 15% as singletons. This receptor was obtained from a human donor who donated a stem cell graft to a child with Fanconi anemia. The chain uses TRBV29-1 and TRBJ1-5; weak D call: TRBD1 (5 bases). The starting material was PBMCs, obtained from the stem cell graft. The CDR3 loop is CSVVSGAEPQHF. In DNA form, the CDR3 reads TGCAGCGTTGTGTCTGGGGCGGAGCCCCAGCATTTT.